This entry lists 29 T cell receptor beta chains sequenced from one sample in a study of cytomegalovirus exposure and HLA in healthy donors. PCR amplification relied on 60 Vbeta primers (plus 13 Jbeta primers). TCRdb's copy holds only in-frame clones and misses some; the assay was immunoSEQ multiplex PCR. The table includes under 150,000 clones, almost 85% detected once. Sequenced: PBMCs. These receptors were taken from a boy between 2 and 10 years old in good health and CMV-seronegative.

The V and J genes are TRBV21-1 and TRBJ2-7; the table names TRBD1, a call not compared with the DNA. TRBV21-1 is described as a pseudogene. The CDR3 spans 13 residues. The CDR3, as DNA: TGTGCCAGCAGACGGGACAGATTCTACGAGCAGTACTTC. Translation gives CASRRDRFYEQYF.

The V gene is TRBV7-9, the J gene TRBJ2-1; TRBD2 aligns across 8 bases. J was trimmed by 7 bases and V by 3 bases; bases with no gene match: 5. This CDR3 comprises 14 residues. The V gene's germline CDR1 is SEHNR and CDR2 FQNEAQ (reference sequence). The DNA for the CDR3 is TGTGCCAGCAGCTTGCTAGCGGGCAATAATGAGCAGTTCTTC. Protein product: CASSLLAGNNEQFF. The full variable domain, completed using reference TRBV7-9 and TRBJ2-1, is DTGVSQNPRHKITKRGQNVTFRCDPISEHNRLYWYRQTLGQGPEFLTYFQNEAQLEKSRLLSDRFSAERPKGSFSTLEIQRTEQGDSAMYLCASSLLAGNNEQFFGPGTRLTVL.

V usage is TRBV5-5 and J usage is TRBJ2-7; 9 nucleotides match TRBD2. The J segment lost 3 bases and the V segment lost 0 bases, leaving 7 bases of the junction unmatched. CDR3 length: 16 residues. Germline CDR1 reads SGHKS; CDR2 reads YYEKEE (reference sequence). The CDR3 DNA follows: TGTGCCAGCAGCTTGGCCCCCTCTAGCGGGGACTACGAGCAGTACGTC. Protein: CASSLAPSSGDYEQYV.

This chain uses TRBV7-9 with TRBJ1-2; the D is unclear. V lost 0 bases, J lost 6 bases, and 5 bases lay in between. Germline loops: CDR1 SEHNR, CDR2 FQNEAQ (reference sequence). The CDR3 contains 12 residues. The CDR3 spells CASSLAQNGYTF. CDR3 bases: TGTGCCAGCAGCTTAGCACAGAATGGCTACACCTTC.

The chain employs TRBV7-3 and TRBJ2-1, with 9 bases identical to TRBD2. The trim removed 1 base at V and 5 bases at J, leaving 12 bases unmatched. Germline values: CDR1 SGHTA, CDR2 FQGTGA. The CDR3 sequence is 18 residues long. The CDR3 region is CASSLRFVGSSGNNEQFF. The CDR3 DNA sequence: TGTGCCAGCAGCTTAAGGTTCGTGGGGTCTAGCGGGAACAATGAGCAGTTCTTC.

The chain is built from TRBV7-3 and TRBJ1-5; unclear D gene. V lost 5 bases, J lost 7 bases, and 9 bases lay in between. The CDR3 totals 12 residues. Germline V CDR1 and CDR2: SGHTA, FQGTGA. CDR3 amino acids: CASSHQQQPQHF. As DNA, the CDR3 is TGTGCCAGCAGCCATCAACAGCAGCCCCAGCATTTT.

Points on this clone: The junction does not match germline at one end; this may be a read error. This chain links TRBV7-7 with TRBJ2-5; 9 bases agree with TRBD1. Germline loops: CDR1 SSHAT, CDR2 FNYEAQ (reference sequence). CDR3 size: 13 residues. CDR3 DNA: TGTGCTAGCAGCTGGGACAGGGAAGAGACCCAGTACTTC. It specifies CASSWDREETQYF.

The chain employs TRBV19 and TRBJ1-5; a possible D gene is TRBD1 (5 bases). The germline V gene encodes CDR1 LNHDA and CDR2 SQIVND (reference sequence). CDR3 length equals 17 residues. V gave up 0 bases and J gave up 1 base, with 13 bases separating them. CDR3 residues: CASSIDPPQGSNQPQHF. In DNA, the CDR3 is TGTGCCAGTAGTATAGATCCCCCGCAGGGAAGCAATCAGCCCCAGCATTTT. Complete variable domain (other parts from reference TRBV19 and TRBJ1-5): DGGITQSPKYLFRKEGQNVTLSCEQNLNHDAMYWYRQDPGQGLRLIYYSQIVNDFQKGDIAEGYSVSREKKESFPLTVTSAQKNPTAFYLCASSIDPPQGSNQPQHFGDGTRLSIL.

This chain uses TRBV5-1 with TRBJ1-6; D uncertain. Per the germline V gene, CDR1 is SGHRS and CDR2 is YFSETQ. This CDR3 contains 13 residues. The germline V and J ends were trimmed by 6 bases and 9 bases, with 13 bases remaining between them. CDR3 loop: CASKEGVGSPLHF. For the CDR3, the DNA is TGCGCCAGCAAGGAGGGAGTGGGTTCACCCCTCCACTTT.

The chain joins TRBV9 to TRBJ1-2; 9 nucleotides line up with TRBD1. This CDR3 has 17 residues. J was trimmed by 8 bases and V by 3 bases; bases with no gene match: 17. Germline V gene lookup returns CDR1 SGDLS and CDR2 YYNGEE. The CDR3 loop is CASSATGTGTFSKGYTF. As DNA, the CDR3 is TGTGCCAGCAGCGCTACCGGGACAGGGACGTTTTCAAAAGGCTACACCTTC.

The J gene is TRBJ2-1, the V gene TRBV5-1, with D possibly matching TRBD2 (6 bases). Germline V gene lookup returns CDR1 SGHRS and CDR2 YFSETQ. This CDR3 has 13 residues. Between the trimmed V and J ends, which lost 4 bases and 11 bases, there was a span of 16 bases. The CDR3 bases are TGCGCCAGCAGCCCGCTTTCGGGAGCCAAGCAGTTCTTC. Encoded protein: CASSPLSGAKQFF.

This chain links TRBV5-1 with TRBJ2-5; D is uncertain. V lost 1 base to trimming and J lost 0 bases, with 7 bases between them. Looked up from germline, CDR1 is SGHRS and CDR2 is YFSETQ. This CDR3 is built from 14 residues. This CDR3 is CASSLLRDQETQYF. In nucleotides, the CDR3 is TGCGCCAGCAGCTTGTTACGGGACCAAGAGACCCAGTACTTC.

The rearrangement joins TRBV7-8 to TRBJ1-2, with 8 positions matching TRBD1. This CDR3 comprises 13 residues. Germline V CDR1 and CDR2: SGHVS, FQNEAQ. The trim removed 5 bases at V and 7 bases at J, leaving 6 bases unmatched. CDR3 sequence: CASSQDRAGGYTF. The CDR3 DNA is TGTGCCAGCAGCCAGGACAGGGCGGGTGGCTACACCTTC.

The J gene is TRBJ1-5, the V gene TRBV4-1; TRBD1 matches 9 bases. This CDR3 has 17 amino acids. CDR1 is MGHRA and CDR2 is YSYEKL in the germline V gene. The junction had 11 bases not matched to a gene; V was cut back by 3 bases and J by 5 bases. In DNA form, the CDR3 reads TGCGCCAGCAGCCAGCCCGGACAGGGGAAGTATTATCAGCCCCAGCATTTT. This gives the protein CASSQPGQGKYYQPQHF.

CDR3 protein: CAWSDGELMNTEAFF. The CDR3 DNA sequence: TGTGCCTGGAGTGACGGGGAGCTCATGAACACTGAAGCTTTCTTT. This chain uses TRBV30 with TRBJ1-1; D call uncertain. Germline-derived CDR1 and CDR2 are GTSNPN and SVGIG (reference sequence). CDR3 size: 15 residues. Trimming left V 1 base short and J 0 bases short, with 12 bases between. The full variable domain, rest sourced from reference TRBV30 and TRBJ1-1, is SQTIHQWPATLVQPVGSPLSLECTVEGTSNPNLYWYRQAAGRGLQLLFYSVGIGQISSEVPQNLSASRPQDRQFILSSKKLLLSDSGFYLCAWSDGELMNTEAFFGQGTRLTVV.

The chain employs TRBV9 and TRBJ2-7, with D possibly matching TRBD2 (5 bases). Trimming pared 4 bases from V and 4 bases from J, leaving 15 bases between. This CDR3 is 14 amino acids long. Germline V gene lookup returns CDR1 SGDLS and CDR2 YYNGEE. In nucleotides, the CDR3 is TGTGCCAGCAGCCCATCTCTCGGGGATTACGAGCAGTACTTC. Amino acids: CASSPSLGDYEQYF.

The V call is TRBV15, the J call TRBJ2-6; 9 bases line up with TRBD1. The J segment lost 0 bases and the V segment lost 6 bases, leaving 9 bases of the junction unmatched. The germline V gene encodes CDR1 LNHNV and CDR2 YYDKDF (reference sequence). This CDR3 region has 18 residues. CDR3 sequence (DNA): TGTGCCACCAGACCCTTCGACAGGGGGGGCTCTGGGGCCAACGTCCTGACTTTC. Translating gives CATRPFDRGGSGANVLTF.

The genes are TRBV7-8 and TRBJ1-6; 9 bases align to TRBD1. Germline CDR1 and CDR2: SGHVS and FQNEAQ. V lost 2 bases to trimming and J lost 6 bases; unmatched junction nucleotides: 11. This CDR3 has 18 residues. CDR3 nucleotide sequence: TGTGCCAGCAGCTTATCGTGGGAGGGGGGACAGGGTAATTCACCCCTCCACTTT. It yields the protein CASSLSWEGGQGNSPLHF.

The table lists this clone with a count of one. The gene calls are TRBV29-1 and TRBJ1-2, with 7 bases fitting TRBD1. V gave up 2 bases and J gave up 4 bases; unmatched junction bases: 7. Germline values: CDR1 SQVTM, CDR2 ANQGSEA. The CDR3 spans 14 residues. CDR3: CSVESPDRTYGYTF. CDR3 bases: TGCAGCGTTGAAAGTCCGGACAGGACCTATGGCTACACCTTC.

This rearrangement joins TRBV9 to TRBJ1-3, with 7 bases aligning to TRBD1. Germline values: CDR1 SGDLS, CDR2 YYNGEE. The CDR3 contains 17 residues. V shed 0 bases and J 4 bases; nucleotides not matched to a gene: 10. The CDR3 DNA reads TGTGCCAGCAGCGTAGTACCGGGACAGAATCCAGGAAACACCATATATTTT. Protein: CASSVVPGQNPGNTIYF.

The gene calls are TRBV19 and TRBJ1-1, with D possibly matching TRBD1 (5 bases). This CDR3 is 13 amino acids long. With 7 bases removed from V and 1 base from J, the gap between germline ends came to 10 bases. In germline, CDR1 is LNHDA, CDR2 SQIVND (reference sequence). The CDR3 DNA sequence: TGTGCCAGTAATGTGGGGGGGAACACTGAAGCTTTCTTT. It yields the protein CASNVGGNTEAFF. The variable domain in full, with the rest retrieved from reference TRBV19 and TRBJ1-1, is DGGITQSPKYLFRKEGQNVTLSCEQNLNHDAMYWYRQDPGQGLRLIYYSQIVNDFQKGDIAEGYSVSREKKESFPLTVTSAQKNPTAFYLCASNVGGNTEAFFGQGTRLTVV.

The CDR3 is CASSLVVQGLGGELFF. The CDR3 bases are TGTGCCAGCAGCTTAGTGGTCCAGGGGTTGGGCGGGGAGCTGTTTTTT. This chain uses TRBV7-2 with TRBJ2-2; D is perhaps TRBD1 (6 bases). Germline lookup yields CDR1 SGHTA and CDR2 FQGNSA. This CDR3 region has 16 residues. Trimming took off 1 base at V and 7 bases at J, with 16 bases between the two ends.

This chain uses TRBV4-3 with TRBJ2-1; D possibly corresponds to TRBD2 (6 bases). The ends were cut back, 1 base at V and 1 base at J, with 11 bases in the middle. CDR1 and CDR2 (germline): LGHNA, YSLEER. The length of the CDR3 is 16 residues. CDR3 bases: TGCGCCAGCAGCCAAGTTGTGCGGGGTTCCTACAATGAGCAGTTCTTC. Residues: CASSQVVRGSYNEQFF.

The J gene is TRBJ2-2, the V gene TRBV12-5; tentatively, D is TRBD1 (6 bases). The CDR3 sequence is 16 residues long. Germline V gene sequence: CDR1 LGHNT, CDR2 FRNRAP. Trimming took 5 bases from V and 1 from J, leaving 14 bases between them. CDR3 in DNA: TGTGCTAGTGGTCCCCCCGGGACACAGAACACCGGGGAGCTGTTTTTT. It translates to CASGPPGTQNTGELFF.

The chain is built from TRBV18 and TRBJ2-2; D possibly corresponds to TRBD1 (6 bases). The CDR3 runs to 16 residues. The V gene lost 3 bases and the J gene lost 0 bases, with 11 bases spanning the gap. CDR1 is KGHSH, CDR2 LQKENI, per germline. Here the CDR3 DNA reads TGTGCCAGCTCACCCATTGGGACACCGAACACCGGGGAGCTGTTTTTT. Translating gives CASSPIGTPNTGELFF.

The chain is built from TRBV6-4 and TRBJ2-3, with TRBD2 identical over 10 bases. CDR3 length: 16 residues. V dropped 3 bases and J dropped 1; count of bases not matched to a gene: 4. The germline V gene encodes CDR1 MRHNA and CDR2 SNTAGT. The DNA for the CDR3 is TGTGCCAGCAGTGATTCTAGCGGGAGAGGCACAGATACGCAGTATTTT. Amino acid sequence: CASSDSSGRGTDTQYF.

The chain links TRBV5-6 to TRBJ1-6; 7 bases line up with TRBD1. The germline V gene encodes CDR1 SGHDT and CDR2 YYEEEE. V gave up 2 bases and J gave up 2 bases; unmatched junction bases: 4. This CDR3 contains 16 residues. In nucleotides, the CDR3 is TGTGCCAGCAGCTTACAGGGGTCGACCTATAATTCACCCCTCCACTTT. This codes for CASSLQGSTYNSPLHF.

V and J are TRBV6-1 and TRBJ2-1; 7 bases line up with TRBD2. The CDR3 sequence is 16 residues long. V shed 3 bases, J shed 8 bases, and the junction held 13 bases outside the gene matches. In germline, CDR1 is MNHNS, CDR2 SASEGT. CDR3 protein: CASSDGRGLNPHEQFF. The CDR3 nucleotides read TGTGCCAGCAGTGATGGGAGGGGCCTTAACCCCCATGAGCAGTTCTTC.

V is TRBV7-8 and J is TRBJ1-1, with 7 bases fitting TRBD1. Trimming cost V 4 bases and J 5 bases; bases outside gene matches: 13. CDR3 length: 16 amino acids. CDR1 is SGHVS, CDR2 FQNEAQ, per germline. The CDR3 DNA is TGTGCCAGCAGCTCCGGGACAGCGACGGGGTGGACTGAAGCTTTCTTT. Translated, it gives CASSSGTATGWTEAFF.